The 8 T cell receptor beta chains in this list originate from one sample, sequenced in a study of cytomegalovirus exposure and HLA in healthy donors. The study ran its PCR with 60 Vbeta and 13 Jbeta primers. TCRdb keeps only in-frame clones here, not all; method: immunoSEQ multiplex PCR. This table holds over 150,000 clones, about 80% found once. The sequencing sample was made of PBMCs. The receptors here all came from a woman aged 45-65 years in good health and CMV-seropositive.

The chain combines TRBV7-2 with TRBJ2-6; TRBD2 might be the D (6 bases). The CDR3 totals 15 residues. The germline gives CDR1 SGHTA, CDR2 FQGNSA. V was pared by 5 bases and J by 2 bases, with 10 bases between. CDR3 sequence reads: CASSHGGTGANVLTF. CDR3 nucleotides: TGTGCCAGCAGCCATGGGGGGACTGGGGCCAACGTCCTGACTTTC.

The chain carries TRBV7-2 and TRBJ2-2; no definite D call. The germline V gene encodes CDR1 SGHTA and CDR2 FQGNSA. The CDR3 consists of 13 residues. The ends were cut back, 3 bases at V and 7 bases at J, with 9 bases in the middle. The CDR3 DNA is TGTGCCAGCAGCTTGGAGCGTTTCGGGGAGCTGTTTTTT. It is translated as CASSLERFGELFF. Variable domain in full (rest from reference TRBV7-2 and TRBJ2-2): GAGVSQSPSNKVTEKGKDVELRCDPISGHTALYWYRQSLGQGLEFLIYFQGNSAPDKSGLPSDRFSAERTGGSVSTLTIQRTQQEDSAVYLCASSLERFGELFFGEGSRLTVL.

The sample holds one count of this clone. The chain has TRBV19 and TRBJ1-1, with D perhaps matching TRBD1 (6 bases). The CDR3 extends over 14 amino acids. Germline V gene sequence: CDR1 LNHDA, CDR2 SQIVND (reference sequence). Trimming cost V 4 bases and J 2 bases, with 11 bases left between them. The CDR3, as DNA: TGTGCCAGTAGTACCCTACAGGGAAACACTGAAGCTTTCTTT. Its protein product is CASSTLQGNTEAFF.

V is TRBV7-2 and J is TRBJ2-5, with 7 nucleotides matching TRBD1. The J call may be mistaken, given a closer DNA end match to TRBJ2-7. Germline V CDR1 and CDR2: SGHTA, FQGNSA. CDR3 size: 13 residues. CDR3 sequence (DNA): TGTGCCAGCAGCTTAGGACAGGGAAACGAGCAGTACTTC. It specifies CASSLGQGNEQYF.

This clone turned up a few times. CDR3 residues: CASSLQYNEQFF. The CDR3 bases are TGTGCCAGCAGTTTACAATACAATGAGCAGTTCTTC. The V gene is TRBV25-1, the J gene TRBJ2-1, with D unclear. V lost 5 bases and J lost 4, with 6 bases in between. The CDR3 has 12 residues. The germline V gene has CDR1 MGHDK and CDR2 SYGVNS.

This chain connects TRBV28 to TRBJ1-4, with 7 bases identical to TRBD1. This CDR3 has 14 amino acids. In germline, CDR1 is MDHEN, CDR2 SYDVKM. Trimming at V came to 10 bases and at J to 7 bases, leaving 12 bases not matched to a gene. The CDR3 DNA follows: TGTGCCACTTACTACGGGACAGACCGTGAAAAACTGTTTTTT. Protein sequence: CATYYGTDREKLFF.

The chain combines TRBV28 with TRBJ2-5; the D gene is possibly TRBD2 (6 bases). The CDR3 length is 14 residues. Trimming pared 3 bases from V and 5 bases from J, leaving 13 bases between. Germline V gene sequence: CDR1 MDHEN, CDR2 SYDVKM. CDR3 in DNA: TGTGCCAGCAGTTTCCAGGGACTCCAGGAGACCCAGTACTTC. It encodes CASSFQGLQETQYF.

The CDR3 region has the DNA TGTGCCAGCAGTGAATTAGCGGGAGGGCCTCCAACGACAGATACGCAGTATTTT. Amino acids: CASSELAGGPPTTDTQYF. The chain employs TRBV6-1 and TRBJ2-3; 11 nucleotides align to TRBD2. V shed 2 bases and J 3 bases; nucleotides not matched to a gene: 10. CDR1 MNHNS and CDR2 SASEGT come from the germline V gene. The CDR3 is made up of 18 amino acids.